This paragraph covers one T cell receptor beta chain sequence. This table comes from immunoSEQ multiplex PCR, and its TCRdb copy is limited to in-frame clones, with some not included. The sample lists roughly 2 million clones, 85% to 95% occurring once. Unmatched junction bases numbered 8, after V lost 0 bases and J lost 6 bases. Germline V gene sequence: CDR1 SGHNT, CDR2 YYREEE (reference sequence). This CDR3 is built from 16 residues. The source of the sample is a study of shared clonotypes between healthy human individuals. The sequenced sample consisted of naive CD4+ T cells sorted from blood. Subset noted: CD45RA+ positively selected. The receptor was isolated from a man younger than 35 in good health. V is TRBV5-4 and J is TRBJ2-2; 7 nucleotides line up with TRBD1. CDR3 loop: CASSLGLRGGPGELFF. DNA for the CDR3: TGTGCCAGCAGCTTGGGGTTGCGAGGGGGCCCCGGGGAGCTGTTTTTT.